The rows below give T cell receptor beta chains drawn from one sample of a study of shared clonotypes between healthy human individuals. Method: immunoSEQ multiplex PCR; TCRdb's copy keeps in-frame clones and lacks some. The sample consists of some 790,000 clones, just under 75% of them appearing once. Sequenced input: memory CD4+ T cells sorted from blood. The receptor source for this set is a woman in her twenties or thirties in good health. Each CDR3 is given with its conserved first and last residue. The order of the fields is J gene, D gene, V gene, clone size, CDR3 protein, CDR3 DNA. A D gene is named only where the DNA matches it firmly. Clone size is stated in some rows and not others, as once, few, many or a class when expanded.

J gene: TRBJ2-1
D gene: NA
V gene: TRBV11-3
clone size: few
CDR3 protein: CASSRDTYNEQFF
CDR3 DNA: TGTGCCAGCAGCCGGGACACCTACAATGAGCAGTTCTTC

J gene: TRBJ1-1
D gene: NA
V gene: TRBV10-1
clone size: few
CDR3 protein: CASSGEGFTEAFF
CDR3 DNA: TGCGCCAGCAGTGGTGAGGGATTCACTGAAGCTTTCTTT

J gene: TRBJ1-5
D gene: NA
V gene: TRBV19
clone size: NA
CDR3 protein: CASSLLFGTQPQHF
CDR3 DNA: TGTGCCAGTAGTTTATTATTTGGTACCCAGCCCCAGCATTTT

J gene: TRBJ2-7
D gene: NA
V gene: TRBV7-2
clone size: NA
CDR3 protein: CASRRNRGGSYEQYF
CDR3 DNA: TGTGCCAGCAGGCGGAACAGGGGGGGAAGCTACGAGCAGTACTTC

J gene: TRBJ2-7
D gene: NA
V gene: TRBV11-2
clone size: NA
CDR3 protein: CASSFGSPRDEQYF
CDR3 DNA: TGTGCCAGCAGCTTTGGGTCTCCACGGGACGAGCAGTACTTC

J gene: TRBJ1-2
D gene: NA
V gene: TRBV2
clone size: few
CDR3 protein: CASSRGGSNYGYTF
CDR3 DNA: TGTGCCAGCAGCCGGGGAGGGTCGAACTATGGCTACACCTTC

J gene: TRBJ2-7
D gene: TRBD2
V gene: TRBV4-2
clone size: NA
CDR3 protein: CASSQAFSGGSSYEQYF
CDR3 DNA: TGTGCCAGCAGCCAAGCATTTTCGGGGGGGAGCTCCTACGAGCAGTACTTC

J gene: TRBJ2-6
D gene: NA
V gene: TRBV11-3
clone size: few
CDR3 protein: CASSLDGISPNGANVLTF
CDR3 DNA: TGTGCCAGCAGCTTAGATGGCATTTCACCAAACGGGGCCAACGTCCTGACTTTC

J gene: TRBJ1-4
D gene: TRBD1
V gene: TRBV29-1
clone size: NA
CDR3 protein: CSVSGQGNEKLFF
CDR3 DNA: TGCAGCGTTTCGGGACAGGGGAATGAAAAACTGTTTTTT

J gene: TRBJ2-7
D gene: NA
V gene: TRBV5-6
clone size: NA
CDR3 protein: CASSRGSVTYEQYF
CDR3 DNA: TGTGCCAGCAGCCGGGGAAGCGTAACCTACGAGCAGTACTTC

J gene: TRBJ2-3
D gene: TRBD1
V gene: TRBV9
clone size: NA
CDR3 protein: CASSPAQGKDTQYF
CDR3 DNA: TGTGCCAGCAGCCCCGCACAGGGGAAGGATACGCAGTATTTT

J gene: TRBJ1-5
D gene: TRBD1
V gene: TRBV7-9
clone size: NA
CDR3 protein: CASSLGQGLGNQPQHF
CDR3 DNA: TGTGCCAGCAGCTTGGGACAGGGGTTGGGCAATCAGCCCCAGCATTTT

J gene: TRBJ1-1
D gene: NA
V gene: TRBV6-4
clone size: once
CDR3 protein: CASRWDMNTEAFF
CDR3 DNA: TGTGCCAGCCGTTGGGACATGAACACTGAAGCTTTCTTT

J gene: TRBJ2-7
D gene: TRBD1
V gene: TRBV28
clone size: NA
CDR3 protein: CASITGQGLHEQYF
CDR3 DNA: TGTGCCAGCATTACGGGACAGGGTCTCCACGAGCAGTACTTC

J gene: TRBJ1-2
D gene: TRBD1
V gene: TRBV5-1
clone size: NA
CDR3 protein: CASSSGTGYRGDGYTF
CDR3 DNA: TGCGCCAGCAGCTCCGGGACAGGGTATAGAGGGGATGGCTACACCTTC

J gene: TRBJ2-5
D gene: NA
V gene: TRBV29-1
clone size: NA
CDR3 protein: CSVEGPGFGETQYF
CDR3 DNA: TGCAGCGTTGAGGGGCCAGGGTTCGGGGAGACCCAGTACTTC

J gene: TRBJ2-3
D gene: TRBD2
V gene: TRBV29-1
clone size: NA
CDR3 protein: CSVGRQGTSGWGDTQYF
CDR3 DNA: TGCAGCGTTGGCCGACAGGGGACTAGCGGCTGGGGGGATACGCAGTATTTT

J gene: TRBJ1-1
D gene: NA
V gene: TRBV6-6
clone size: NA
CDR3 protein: CASCSARPDSNTEAFF
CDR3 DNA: TGTGCCAGCTGTTCCGCGCGCCCAGACAGCAACACTGAAGCTTTCTTT

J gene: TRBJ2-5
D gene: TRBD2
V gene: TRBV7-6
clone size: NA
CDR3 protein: CASSLSPSGGQETQYF
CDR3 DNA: TGTGCCAGCAGCTTATCGCCCAGCGGGGGGCAAGAGACCCAGTACTTC

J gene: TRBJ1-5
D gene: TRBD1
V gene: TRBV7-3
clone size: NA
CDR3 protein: CASSFGVSGTGYQPQHF
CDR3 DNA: TGTGCCAGCAGCTTTGGGGTGAGCGGGACAGGGTATCAGCCCCAGCATTTT

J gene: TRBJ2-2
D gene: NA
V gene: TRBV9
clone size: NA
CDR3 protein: CASRERKNTGELFF
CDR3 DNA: TGTGCCAGCAGAGAGCGGAAGAACACCGGGGAGCTGTTTTTT

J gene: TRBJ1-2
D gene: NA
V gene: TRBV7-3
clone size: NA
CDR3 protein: CASSQSGQRLYGYTF
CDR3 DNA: TGTGCCAGCAGCCAATCAGGACAGCGCCTCTATGGCTACACCTTC

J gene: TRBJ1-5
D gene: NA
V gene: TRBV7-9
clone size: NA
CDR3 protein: CASSDTGSGQPQHF
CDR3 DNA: TGTGCCAGCAGTGACACGGGATCGGGGCAGCCCCAGCATTTT

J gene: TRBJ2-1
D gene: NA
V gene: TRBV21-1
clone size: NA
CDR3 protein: CASSRGLDEQFF
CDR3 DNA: TGTGCCAGCAGCAGGGGGTTGGATGAGCAGTTCTTC

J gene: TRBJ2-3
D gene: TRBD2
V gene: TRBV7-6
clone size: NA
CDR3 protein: CASSPGTAASGRAGADTQYF
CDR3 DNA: TGTGCCAGCAGCCCCGGGACAGCGGCTAGCGGGAGGGCCGGGGCAGATACGCAGTATTTT

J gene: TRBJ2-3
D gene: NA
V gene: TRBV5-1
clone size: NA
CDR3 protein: CASMAGTSTDTQYF
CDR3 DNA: TGCGCCAGCATGGCCGGGACTAGCACAGATACGCAGTATTTT

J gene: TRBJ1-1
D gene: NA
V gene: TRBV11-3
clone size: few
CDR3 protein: CASSKQENTEAFF
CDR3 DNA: TGTGCCAGCAGCAAACAGGAAAACACTGAAGCTTTCTTT

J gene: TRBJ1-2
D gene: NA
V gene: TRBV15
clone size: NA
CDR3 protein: CATSSEHGSRGYTF
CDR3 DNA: TGTGCCACCAGCAGTGAGCATGGAAGCCGGGGCTACACCTTC

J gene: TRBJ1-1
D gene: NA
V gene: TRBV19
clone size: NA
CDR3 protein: CASSIGWGREAFF
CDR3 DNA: TGTGCCAGTAGTATAGGGTGGGGAAGGGAAGCTTTCTTT

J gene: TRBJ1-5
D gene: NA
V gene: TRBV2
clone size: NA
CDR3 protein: CASSGGGNNQPQHF
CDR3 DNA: TGTGCCAGCAGTGGGGGGGGGAACAATCAGCCCCAGCATTTT

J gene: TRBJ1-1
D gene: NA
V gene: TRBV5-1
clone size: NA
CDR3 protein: CASSPIQAGNTEAFF
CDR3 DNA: TGCGCCAGCAGCCCGATACAGGCTGGGAACACTGAAGCTTTCTTT

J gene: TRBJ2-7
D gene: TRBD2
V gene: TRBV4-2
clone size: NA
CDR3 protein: CASSQAGTTYEQYF
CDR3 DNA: TGTGCCAGCAGCCAAGCAGGGACTACCTACGAGCAGTACTTC

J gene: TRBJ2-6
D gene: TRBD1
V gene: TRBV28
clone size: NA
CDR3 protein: CASSLSGQGAGANVLTF
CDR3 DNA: TGTGCCAGCAGTCTCTCGGGACAGGGGGCAGGGGCCAACGTCCTGACTTTC

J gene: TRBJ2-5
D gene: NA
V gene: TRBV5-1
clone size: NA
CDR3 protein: CASSKDFETQYF
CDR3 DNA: TGCGCCAGCAGCAAGGACTTCGAGACCCAGTACTTC

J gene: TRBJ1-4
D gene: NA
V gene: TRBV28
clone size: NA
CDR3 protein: CASSLSGIKTKLFF
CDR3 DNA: TGTGCCAGCAGTTTGTCCGGGATAAAGACAAAACTGTTTTTT

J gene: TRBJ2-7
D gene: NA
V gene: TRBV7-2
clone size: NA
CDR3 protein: CASSRERAYEQYF
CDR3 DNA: TGTGCCAGCAGCCGGGAGAGAGCGTACGAGCAGTACTTC

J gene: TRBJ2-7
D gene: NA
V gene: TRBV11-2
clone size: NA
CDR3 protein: CASSLQASTSSSYEQYF
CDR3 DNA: TGTGCCAGCAGCTTACAAGCTTCGACGTCGAGCTCCTACGAGCAGTACTTC

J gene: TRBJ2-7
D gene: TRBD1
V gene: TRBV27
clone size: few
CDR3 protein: CASSTGGLSYEQYF
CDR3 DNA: TGTGCCAGCTCGACAGGGGGTCTAAGCTACGAGCAGTACTTC

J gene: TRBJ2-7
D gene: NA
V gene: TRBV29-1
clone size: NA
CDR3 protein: CSVLLRSRAEVAYEQYF
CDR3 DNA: TGCAGCGTGCTTCTTCGATCGCGAGCCGAGGTAGCCTACGAGCAGTACTTC

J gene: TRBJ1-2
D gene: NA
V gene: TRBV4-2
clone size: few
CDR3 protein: CASSQATDTGYGYTF
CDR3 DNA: TGTGCCAGCAGCCAAGCGACCGATACGGGCTATGGCTACACCTTC